The 30 T cell receptor beta chains reported below all come from one sample, sequenced in a study of vaccination effects on CD4 cells after COVID-19. No antigen has been identified for these receptors. The data were produced by immunoSEQ multiplex PCR, yet TCRdb's version contains in-frame clones alone and is incomplete. This table has about 27,000 clones, more than 65% appearing once. Sequencing in the ViraFEST assay came after antigen-specific CD4+ T cells had been expanded with viral peptide pools, which were used to stimulate PBMC. Subsequent to 10 days of culture, CD4+ T cells were isolated. Vaccinated recipients, who were negative for nucleocapsid antibodies, had no history of SARS-CoV-2 infection. The material sequenced was CD4+ T cells from PBMCs cultured with HCoV-NL63 spike peptides, taken before COVID-19 vaccination. These receptors were obtained from a human donor who received a COVID-19 vaccine.

The rearrangement links TRBV19 to TRBJ2-1, with 7 bases matching TRBD1. This CDR3 is 14 amino acids long. Per the germline V gene, CDR1 is LNHDA and CDR2 is SQIVND (reference sequence). V shed 7 bases, J shed 3 bases, and the junction held 6 bases outside the gene matches. CDR3 coding DNA: TGTGCCAGTACCCCGGGACAGCTCTACAATGAGCAGTTCTTC. Translating gives CASTPGQLYNEQFF.

The CDR3 nucleotides read TGCGCCAGCAGCCCAAACACAGGGATACCTCACTATGGCTACACCTTC. Residues: CASSPNTGIPHYGYTF. The chain combines TRBV5-1 with TRBJ1-2; tentative D call: TRBD1 (6 bases). This CDR3 comprises 16 residues. The V end was cut by 4 bases, the J end by 3 bases, with 19 bases between. The germline V gene encodes CDR1 SGHRS and CDR2 YFSETQ.

The V call is TRBV5-1, the J call TRBJ2-3; TRBD2 might be the D (5 bases). In germline, CDR1 is SGHRS, CDR2 YFSETQ. This CDR3 region has 13 residues. V lost 7 bases to trimming and J lost 0 bases, with 9 bases between them. The CDR3 protein is CASRTRSTDTQYF. In DNA form, the CDR3 reads TGCGCCAGCCGGACTCGCAGCACAGATACGCAGTATTTT.

This chain connects TRBV19 to TRBJ1-2; the D gene is possibly TRBD1 (6 bases). Trimming removed 5 bases at V and 4 bases at J, with 11 bases between. CDR3 size: 13 residues. CDR1 and CDR2 from the germline V gene are LNHDA and SQIVND (reference sequence). CDR3 sequence (DNA): TGTGCCAGTAGTGTCACAGGGCCCTATGGCTACACCTTC. This codes for CASSVTGPYGYTF.

The V gene is TRBV5-5, the J gene TRBJ1-5; the D gene is possibly TRBD1 (5 bases). The CDR3 spans 17 residues. The V gene lost 4 bases and the J gene lost 4 bases, with 21 bases spanning the gap. Germline V gene sequence: CDR1 SGHKS, CDR2 YYEKEE (reference sequence). The chain's CDR3 is CASSPVVGAYSNQPQHF. CDR3 nucleotides: TGTGCCAGCAGCCCTGTAGTAGGGGCTTATTCAAATCAGCCCCAGCATTTT.

This rearrangement joins TRBV18 to TRBJ2-2; weak D call: TRBD1 (5 bases). Trimming left V 1 base short and J 3 bases short, with 6 bases between. This CDR3 is built from 14 residues. From germline, CDR1 is KGHSH and CDR2 LQKENI. The CDR3 nucleotides are TGTGCCAGCTCACCACGCAGGGACACCGGGGAGCTGTTTTTT. It is translated as CASSPRRDTGELFF.

This clone was found once. The rearrangement joins TRBV6-5 to TRBJ1-2; D is ambiguous. Germline assignment: CDR1 MNHEY and CDR2 SVGAGI. This CDR3 spans 13 amino acids. The ends were cut back, 6 bases at V and 4 bases at J, with 12 bases in the middle. CDR3 in amino acids: CASSPWAAYGYTF. The CDR3 region has the DNA TGTGCCAGCAGCCCCTGGGCCGCCTATGGCTACACCTTC.

This CDR3 reads CASSRRVGGAADTQYF. DNA of the CDR3: TGTGCCAGCAGCCGCCGGGTGGGGGGCGCAGCAGATACGCAGTATTTT. The chain combines TRBV5-6 with TRBJ2-3; D may match TRBD1 or TRBD2 (6 bases each). Between the trimmed V and J ends, which lost 4 bases and 4 bases, there was a span of 19 bases. The germline V gene has CDR1 SGHDT and CDR2 YYEEEE. The CDR3 covers 16 residues.

V gene TRBV19 combines with J gene TRBJ2-1, with D perhaps TRBD2 (5 bases). The CDR3 consists of 14 residues. The germline gives CDR1 LNHDA, CDR2 SQIVND (reference sequence). Trimming pared 8 bases from V and 6 bases from J, leaving 17 bases between. The CDR3 spells CASGSPLEGNEQFF. DNA for the CDR3: TGTGCCAGTGGGTCCCCGCTAGAGGGCAATGAGCAGTTCTTC.

The chain combines TRBV4-1 with TRBJ2-2; possible D gene TRBD2, 6 bases. Germline loops: CDR1 MGHRA, CDR2 YSYEKL. The CDR3 totals 16 residues. V was trimmed by 1 base and J by 7 bases, leaving 16 bases between them. As DNA, the CDR3 is TGCGCCAGCAGCCAAGGGAGGGGTCGGGTATACGGGGAGCTGTTTTTT. This codes for CASSQGRGRVYGELFF.

The gene calls are TRBV9 and TRBJ2-2; 10 bases are shared with TRBD2. V lost 1 base, J lost 4 bases, and 7 bases stayed unmatched. The CDR3 runs 17 residues. Germline V CDR1 and CDR2: SGDLS, YYNGEE. This CDR3 reads CASSVSGGAGGTGELFF. The CDR3 nucleotides are TGTGCCAGCAGCGTAAGCGGGGGGGCCGGTGGCACCGGGGAGCTGTTTTTT.

The sample holds one count of this clone. This chain joins TRBV19 and TRBJ1-1, with TRBD1 identical over 9 bases. CDR1 and CDR2 from the germline V gene are LNHDA and SQIVND (reference sequence). The V segment lost 8 bases and the J segment 3 bases; nucleotides outside the gene matches: 1. The CDR3 has 12 residues. CDR3 sequence: CASRQGDTEAFF. Here the CDR3 DNA reads TGTGCCAGTCGACAGGGGGACACTGAAGCTTTCTTT.

CDR3: CASSQDEYTGELFF. DNA for the CDR3: TGTGCCAGCAGCCAAGATGAGTACACCGGGGAGCTGTTTTTT. This chain joins TRBV4-2 and TRBJ2-2, with D unresolved. The V gene's germline CDR1 is LGHNA and CDR2 YNFKEQ. There are 14 residues in the CDR3. Trimming took 0 bases from V and 3 from J, leaving 5 bases between them.

The gene calls are TRBV5-6 and TRBJ2-3, with 10 bases that match TRBD1. CDR1 and CDR2 (germline): SGHDT, YYEEEE. The CDR3 is 14 amino acids. With V trimmed by 3 bases and J by 8 bases, 6 bases remained unmatched. The DNA for the CDR3 is TGTGCCAGCAGCTCGGACAGGGGGGACCTTACGCAGTATTTT. Protein sequence: CASSSDRGDLTQYF. Full variable domain (rest looked up from reference TRBV5-6 and TRBJ2-3): DAGVTQSPTHLIKTRGQQVTLRCSPKSGHDTVSWYQQALGQGPQFIFQYYEEEERQRGNFPDRFSGHQFPNYSSELNVNALLLGDSALYLCASSSDRGDLTQYFGPGTRLTVL.

The chain couples TRBV5-1 to TRBJ2-2, with unresolved D. This CDR3 spans 12 amino acids. Germline loops: CDR1 SGHRS, CDR2 YFSETQ. V was shortened by 6 bases and J by 3 bases, with 6 bases between the two germline ends. The CDR3 region is CASNGDTGELFF. CDR3 DNA sequence: TGCGCCAGCAATGGCGACACCGGGGAGCTGTTTTTT.

This chain joins TRBV5-1 and TRBJ2-5; D possibly corresponds to TRBD2 (7 bases). The CDR3 is 14 amino acids. In germline, CDR1 is SGHRS, CDR2 YFSETQ. Trimming pared 3 bases from V and 4 bases from J, leaving 13 bases between. CDR3 in DNA: TGCGCCAGCAGCTCGGTTGGGGGGGCAGAGACCCAGTACTTC. Translation gives CASSSVGGAETQYF.

This clone was counted a few times. This chain connects TRBV7-2 to TRBJ1-3, with D unclear. The CDR3 sequence is 13 residues long. Per the germline V gene, CDR1 is SGHTA and CDR2 is FQGNSA. V was cut by 5 bases and J by 4 bases, with 9 bases left in between. The CDR3 reads CASSERTGNTIYF. As DNA, the CDR3 is TGTGCCAGCAGCGAGCGGACCGGAAACACCATATATTTT. Variable domain in full (rest from reference TRBV7-2 and TRBJ1-3): GAGVSQSPSNKVTEKGKDVELRCDPISGHTALYWYRQSLGQGLEFLIYFQGNSAPDKSGLPSDRFSAERTGGSVSTLTIQRTQQEDSAVYLCASSERTGNTIYFGEGSWLTVV.

The chain's CDR3 is CASSDRGTNEKLFF. As DNA, the CDR3 is TGTGCCAGCAGTGACAGGGGGACTAATGAAAAACTGTTTTTT. V usage is TRBV6-4 and J usage is TRBJ1-4, with D perhaps TRBD1 (6 bases). The V and J ends lost 2 bases and 2 bases respectively, with 6 bases between them. Germline CDR1 reads MRHNA; CDR2 reads SNTAGT. The CDR3 is made up of 14 amino acids.

This clone has only a few counts. J is TRBJ2-2 and V is TRBV27, with D perhaps matching TRBD2 (7 bases). The V end lost 2 bases, the J end lost 3 bases, and 13 bases lay between the germline ends. CDR1 MNHEY and CDR2 SMNVEV come from the germline V gene (reference sequence). The CDR3 totals 16 residues. Here the CDR3 reads CASSLIGGGHTGELFF. For the CDR3, the DNA is TGTGCCAGCAGTTTAATTGGCGGGGGCCACACCGGGGAGCTGTTTTTT.

The V gene is TRBV19, the J gene TRBJ1-5; 7 nucleotides line up with TRBD1. The V gene end was trimmed by 3 bases and the J gene end by 1 base; junction bases not matched to a gene: 6. CDR1 is LNHDA, CDR2 SQIVND, per germline (reference sequence). CDR3 size: 16 residues. The CDR3: CASSMQGGVSNQPQHF. The DNA for the CDR3 is TGTGCCAGTAGTATGCAAGGGGGCGTAAGCAATCAGCCCCAGCATTTT.

V and J are TRBV19 and TRBJ2-7; the D gene is possibly TRBD2 (5 bases). With 5 bases removed from V and 4 bases from J, the gap between germline ends came to 30 bases. CDR1 LNHDA and CDR2 SQIVND come from the germline V gene (reference sequence). The CDR3 has 19 residues. In DNA, the CDR3 is TGTGCCAGTAGTCTGAGGATTGTGGGCGGGCGGCCACTGTCGTACGAGCAGTACTTC. Protein product: CASSLRIVGGRPLSYEQYF.

This clone has just a few counts. The chain links TRBV30 to TRBJ1-1, with TRBD1 matching over 9 bases. V trimming: 2 bases; J trimming: 7 bases; junction bases outside the gene matches: 5. Germline-derived CDR1 and CDR2 are GTSNPN and SVGIG (reference sequence). This CDR3 region has 13 residues. The CDR3 nucleotides are TGTGCCTGGAGTTTAGGGACAGGGTTTGAAGCTTTCTTT. It encodes CAWSLGTGFEAFF.

This clone was observed a handful of times. The genes are TRBV20-1 and TRBJ2-7, with a tentative D call TRBD1 (6 bases). This CDR3 is built from 14 residues. Trimming shortened V by 3 bases and J by 4 bases, and 16 bases separated the two germline ends. CDR1 DFQATT and CDR2 SNEGSKA come from the germline V gene (reference sequence). This CDR3 is CSASDRPPRYEQYF. Written as DNA, the CDR3 is TGCAGTGCTAGTGACAGGCCCCCAAGGTACGAGCAGTACTTC.

The count of this clone is one. The chain employs TRBV4-1 and TRBJ2-3, with 8 bases aligning to TRBD2. The germline CDR1 and CDR2 sequences are MGHRA and YSYEKL. Trimming cost V 3 bases and J 2 bases; bases outside gene matches: 4. The CDR3 spans 15 residues. CDR3 nucleotides: TGCGCCAGCAGCCAGGGGCGGGGGGACACAGATACGCAGTATTTT. Its protein is CASSQGRGDTDTQYF.

The rearrangement uses TRBV27 and TRBJ1-1; 7 nucleotides agree with TRBD1. V shed 5 bases, J shed 1 base, and the junction held 7 bases outside the gene matches. The CDR3 contains 15 residues. Per the germline V gene, CDR1 is MNHEY and CDR2 is SMNVEV (reference sequence). CDR3 sequence reads: CASSIWGTANTEAFF. The CDR3 DNA reads as TGTGCCAGCAGTATCTGGGGGACAGCGAACACTGAAGCTTTCTTT.

The rearrangement joins TRBV11-2 to TRBJ1-1; D ambiguous. The CDR3 length is 14 residues. V was trimmed by 6 bases and J by 0 bases, leaving 11 bases between them. Per the germline V gene, CDR1 is SGHAT and CDR2 is FQNNGV. The CDR3 here is CASRAVGLNTEAFF. In DNA, the CDR3 is TGTGCCAGCAGGGCTGTGGGATTGAACACTGAAGCTTTCTTT.

The rearrangement joins TRBV5-6 to TRBJ2-2; possible D gene TRBD1, 6 bases. Trimming removed 5 bases from V and 5 bases from J, with 19 bases in between. The CDR3 loop spans 16 amino acids. Germline V lookup: CDR1 SGHDT, CDR2 YYEEEE. CDR3 nucleotides: TGTGCCAGCAGTCCCCCCGACGGGACAAGGACCGGGGAGCTGTTTTTT. It codes for CASSPPDGTRTGELFF.

V gene TRBV10-3 combines with J gene TRBJ2-4; 9 positions agree with TRBD2. The CDR3 totals 18 residues. The V gene end was trimmed by 6 bases and the J gene end by 8 bases; junction bases not matched to a gene: 20. Germline assignment: CDR1 ENHRY and CDR2 SYGVKD. The CDR3 here is CAISRTSAATGAADIQYF. The CDR3 coding sequence is TGTGCCATCAGCAGGACTAGCGCCGCAACCGGAGCCGCGGACATTCAGTACTTC.

The sample holds a few counts of this clone. The V call is TRBV5-1, the J call TRBJ2-2; D might be TRBD2 (6 bases). The CDR3 covers 13 residues. Per the germline V gene, CDR1 is SGHRS and CDR2 is YFSETQ. Trimming removed 4 bases from V and 5 bases from J, with 9 bases in between. The DNA of the CDR3 is TGCGCCAGCAGCACGACTAGTACCGGGGAGCTGTTTTTT. This sequence encodes CASSTTSTGELFF.

The gene calls are TRBV5-4 and TRBJ1-2; perhaps TRBD1 as D (5 bases). Looked up from germline, CDR1 is SGHNT and CDR2 is YYREEE (reference sequence). CDR3 length equals 14 residues. V dropped 2 bases and J dropped 4 bases, with 12 bases sitting between them. The CDR3 loop is CASSLGEGRYGYTF. CDR3 bases: TGTGCCAGCAGCTTAGGGGAGGGCCGCTATGGCTACACCTTC.